Shown below are 8 T cell receptor beta chains from a single sample sequenced in a study of blood T cell repertoires in COVID-19. This table comes from immunoSEQ multiplex PCR, and its TCRdb copy is limited to in-frame clones, with some not included. Of 200,000 to 250,000 clones listed, 86% are singletons. Input material: peripheral blood. The receptor set was obtained from a man aged 30 to 45 who had recovered from COVID-19.

V gene TRBV27 combines with J gene TRBJ1-6; TRBD1 matches 11 bases. Unmatched junction bases numbered 10, after V lost 4 bases and J lost 14 bases. Germline CDR1 reads MNHEY; CDR2 reads SMNVEV (reference sequence). CDR3 length: 15 residues. CDR3 sequence (DNA): TGTGCCAGCAGTTACCTCGGACAGGGGGCAGGATCCCTCCACTTT. This sequence encodes CASSYLGQGAGSLHF.

The rearrangement uses TRBV11-3 and TRBJ2-7; 7 bases line up with TRBD1. CDR3 size: 17 residues. Germline V gene lookup returns CDR1 SGHNT and CDR2 YENEEA. With 0 bases clipped from V and 5 bases from J, the junction kept 13 bases outside the gene matches. CDR3: CASSLDLEGQSIHEQYF. The CDR3 DNA reads as TGTGCCAGCAGCTTAGACCTCGAGGGACAGTCAATCCACGAGCAGTACTTC.

V gene TRBV6-8 combines with J gene TRBJ1-5; 7 positions agree with TRBD1. Looked up from germline, CDR1 is MNHGY and CDR2 is SAAAGT. Germline trimming cut 3 bases from V and 3 bases from J; bases unmatched to any gene: 11. The length of the CDR3 is 17 residues. DNA for the CDR3: TGTGCCAGCAGTTATAGGGTCACGGGACAGCCCAATCAGCCCCAGCATTTT. It specifies CASSYRVTGQPNQPQHF.

The chain recombines TRBV11-2 with TRBJ2-3, with 8 positions matching TRBD2. Germline trimming cut 3 bases from V and 0 bases from J; bases unmatched to any gene: 14. There are 19 residues in the CDR3. Per the germline V gene, CDR1 is SGHAT and CDR2 is FQNNGV. CDR3 coding DNA: TGTGCCAGCAGCTTTTGGGAGCGGGGGAGCAAAAAAAGCACAGATACGCAGTATTTT. Translating gives CASSFWERGSKKSTDTQYF.

This chain links TRBV11-2 with TRBJ1-3; maybe TRBD1 (5 bases). CDR1 is SGHAT, CDR2 FQNNGV, per germline. There are 18 residues in the CDR3. The V and J ends lost 5 bases and 4 bases respectively, with 24 bases between them. The CDR3 reads CASSPTSAGHPYGNTIYF. The CDR3 DNA is TGTGCCAGCAGCCCTACTTCCGCGGGGCACCCCTACGGAAACACCATATATTTT. The variable domain in full, with the rest retrieved from reference TRBV11-2 and TRBJ1-3, is EAGVAQSPRYKIIEKRQSVAFWCNPISGHATLYWYQQILGQGPKLLIQFQNNGVVDDSQLPKDRFSAERLKGVDSTLKIQPAKLEDSAVYLCASSPTSAGHPYGNTIYFGEGSWLTVV.

The rearrangement joins TRBV7-9 to TRBJ1-6; 11 bases line up with TRBD1. The CDR3 totals 17 residues. Germline V CDR1 and CDR2: SEHNR, FQNEAQ (reference sequence). J lost 6 bases, V lost 5 bases, and 9 bases had no gene match. This CDR3 is CASSTGPGTGGNSPLHF. Written as DNA, the CDR3 is TGTGCCAGCAGCACCGGTCCCGGGACAGGGGGTAATTCACCCCTCCACTTT.

The chain combines TRBV29-1 with TRBJ1-2; D call uncertain. The ends were cut back, 7 bases at V and 0 bases at J, with 12 bases in the middle. This CDR3 is 13 amino acids long. CDR1 and CDR2 from the germline V gene are SQVTM and ANQGSEA. The CDR3 sequence: CSGHQLANYGYTF. The CDR3 region has the DNA TGCAGCGGCCATCAGCTAGCTAACTATGGCTACACCTTC. The variable domain in full, with the rest retrieved from reference TRBV29-1 and TRBJ1-2, is SAVISQKPSRDICQRGTSLTIQCQVDSQVTMMFWYRQQPGQSLTLIATANQGSEATYESGFVIDKFPISRPNLTFSTLTVSNMSPEDSSIYLCSGHQLANYGYTFGSGTRLTVV.

The chain recombines TRBV12-2 with TRBJ2-5; TRBD1, the D gene given by the table, was not confirmed from the DNA. TRBV12-2 is shown as a pseudogene. This CDR3 contains 15 residues. The DNA of the CDR3 is TGTGCAAGTCGCCCTAGCCGGACAGGACAAGAGACCCAGTACTTC. Translating gives CASRPSRTGQETQYF.